Listed below are T cell receptor beta chains from one sample, sequenced in a study of control samples from healthy donors and cancer patients. Here immunoSEQ multiplex PCR was the method, and the copy in TCRdb shows in-frame clones only, minus some. The sample records over 100,000 clones, approximately 92% being singletons. Sequenced: blood. The receptors come from a man younger than 35 in good health. CDR3s include the opening cysteine and the closing phenylalanine or tryptophan. Each record gives: D gene, V gene, clone size, CDR3 length, J gene, CDR3 protein, CDR3 DNA. The D gene is left open where the match is weak. Clone size is shown for a subset of rows, as once, few, many or a class of expanded clone.

TRBD2	TRBV5-4	few	14	TRBJ2-7	CASSRGGAEYEQYF	TGTGCCAGCAGCCGCGGGGGGGCGGAGTACGAGCAGTACTTC
-	TRBV5-4	-	16	TRBJ2-3	CASRSGLGRQGDTQYF	TGTGCCAGCAGGTCGGGGTTGGGGCGACAAGGGGATACGCAGTATTTT
-	TRBV4-1	-	17	TRBJ2-1	CASSQDSSPRGDNEQFF	TGCGCCAGCAGCCAAGATTCTAGTCCTAGGGGAGACAATGAGCAGTTCTTC
-	TRBV4-1	once	16	TRBJ1-1	CASSQARTVSATEAFF	TGCGCCAGCAGCCAAGCCCGGACAGTGTCGGCCACTGAAGCTTTCTTT
TRBD1	TRBV12-5	once	15	TRBJ1-5	CASGGQVYSNQPQHF	TGTGCTAGTGGTGGACAGGTTTATAGCAATCAGCCCCAGCATTTT
TRBD2	TRBV5-4	-	17	TRBJ2-1	CASSPGRTSVYYNEQFF	TGTGCCAGCAGCCCCGGGAGGACTAGCGTCTACTACAATGAGCAGTTCTTC
-	TRBV10-3	-	12	TRBJ1-5	CAISVGDQPQHF	TGTGCCATCAGTGTGGGGGATCAGCCCCAGCATTTT
TRBD1	TRBV5-4	-	15	TRBJ1-1	CASSLDLTGYTEAFF	TGTGCCAGCAGCTTGGATCTGACAGGGTACACTGAAGCTTTCTTT
-	TRBV2	once	19	TRBJ2-4	CASSELYLWTATAKNIQYF	TGTGCCAGCAGTGAACTTTATTTATGGACCGCTACAGCCAAAAACATTCAGTACTTC
-	TRBV6-6	-	15	TRBJ2-5	CASSYMSGGGETQYF	TGTGCCAGCAGTTACATGTCGGGGGGCGGGGAGACCCAGTACTTC
-	TRBV29-1	-	12	TRBJ2-5	CSGRRGGETQYF	TGCAGCGGCCGCAGGGGGGGCGAGACCCAGTACTTC